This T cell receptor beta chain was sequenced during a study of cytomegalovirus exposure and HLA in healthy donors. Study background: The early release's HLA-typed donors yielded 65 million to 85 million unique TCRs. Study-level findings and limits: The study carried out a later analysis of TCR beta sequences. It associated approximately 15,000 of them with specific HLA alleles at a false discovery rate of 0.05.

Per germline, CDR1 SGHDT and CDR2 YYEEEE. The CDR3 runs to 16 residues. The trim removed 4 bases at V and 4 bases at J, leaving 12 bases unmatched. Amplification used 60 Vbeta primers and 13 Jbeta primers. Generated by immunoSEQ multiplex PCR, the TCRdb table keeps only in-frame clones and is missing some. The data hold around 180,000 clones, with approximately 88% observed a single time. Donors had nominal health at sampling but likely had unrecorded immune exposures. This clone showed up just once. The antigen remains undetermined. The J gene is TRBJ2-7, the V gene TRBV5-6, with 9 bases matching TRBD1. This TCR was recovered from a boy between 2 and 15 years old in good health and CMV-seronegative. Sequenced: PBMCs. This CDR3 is CASSPRTGTGFYEQYF. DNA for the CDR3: TGTGCCAGCAGCCCGAGGACCGGGACAGGGTTTTACGAGCAGTACTTC.